This TCR beta chain was recovered during a study of blood T cell repertoires in COVID-19. Study overall: Samples came from the United States, Italy and Spain, spanning acute and convalescent COVID-19.

Per the authors' pipeline: From reference gene primer amplification, estimates of nucleated cell counts were derived. Sequencing was performed with immunoSEQ multiplex PCR; in TCRdb, only in-frame clones are kept and a portion is missing. The DNA gave D and trimming, while V, J and clone size come from that table. The table lists around 25,000 clones, approximately 75% of them singletons, with less than 8.5% in the top ten. The source material was peripheral blood. This receptor was taken from a man aged 45-65 years with COVID-19, enrolled during active disease.

The CDR3, as DNA: TGTGCCAGCAGCCGCAGGGGAACCCAAGAGACCCAGTACTTC. It yields the protein CASSRRGTQETQYF. The chain carries TRBV3-1 (or the pseudogene TRBV3-2) and TRBJ2-5; D is perhaps TRBD1 (6 bases). Germline loops: CDR1 LGHDT, CDR2 YNNKEL (reference sequence). This CDR3 comprises 14 residues. V was pared by 4 bases and J by 1 base, with 10 bases between.